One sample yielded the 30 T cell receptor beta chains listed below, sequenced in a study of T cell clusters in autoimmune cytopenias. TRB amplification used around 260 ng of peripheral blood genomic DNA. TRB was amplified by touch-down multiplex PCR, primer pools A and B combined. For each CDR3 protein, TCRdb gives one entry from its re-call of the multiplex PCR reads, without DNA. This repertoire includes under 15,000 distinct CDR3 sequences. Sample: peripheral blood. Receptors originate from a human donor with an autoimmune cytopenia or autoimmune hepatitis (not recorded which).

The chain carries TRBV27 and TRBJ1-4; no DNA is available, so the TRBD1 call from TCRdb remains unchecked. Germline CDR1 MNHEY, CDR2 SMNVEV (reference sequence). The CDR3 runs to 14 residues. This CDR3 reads CASSRTGEVEKLFF.

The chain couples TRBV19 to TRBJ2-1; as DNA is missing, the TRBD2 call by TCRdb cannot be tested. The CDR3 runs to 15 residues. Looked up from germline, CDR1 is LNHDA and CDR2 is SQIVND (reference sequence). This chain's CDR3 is CASSINSGGQNEQFF. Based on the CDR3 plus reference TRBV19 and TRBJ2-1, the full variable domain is DGGITQSPKYLFRKEGQNVTLSCEQNLNHDAMYWYRQDPGQGLRLIYYSQIVNDFQKGDIAEGYSVSREKKESFPLTVTSAQKNPTAFYLCASSINSGGQNEQFFGPGTRLTVL.

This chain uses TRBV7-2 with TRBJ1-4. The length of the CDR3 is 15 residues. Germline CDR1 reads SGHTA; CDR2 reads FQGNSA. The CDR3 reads CASSPLPGTNEKLFF.

CDR3 in amino acids: CASSYSTRSTYEQYF. V and J are TRBV6-2 or TRBV6-3 and TRBJ2-7. The CDR3 length is 15 residues. CDR1 and CDR2 (germline): MNHEY, SVGEGT.

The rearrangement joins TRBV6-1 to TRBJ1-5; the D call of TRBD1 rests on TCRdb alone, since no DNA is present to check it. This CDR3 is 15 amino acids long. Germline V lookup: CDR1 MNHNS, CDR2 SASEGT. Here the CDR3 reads CASSEQGGGNQPQHF.

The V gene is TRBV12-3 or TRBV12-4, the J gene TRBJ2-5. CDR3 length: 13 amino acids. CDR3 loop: CASCLNSRETQYF.

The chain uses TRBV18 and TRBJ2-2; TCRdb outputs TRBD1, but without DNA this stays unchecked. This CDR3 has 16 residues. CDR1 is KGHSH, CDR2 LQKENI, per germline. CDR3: CASSPEPGRVTGELFF.

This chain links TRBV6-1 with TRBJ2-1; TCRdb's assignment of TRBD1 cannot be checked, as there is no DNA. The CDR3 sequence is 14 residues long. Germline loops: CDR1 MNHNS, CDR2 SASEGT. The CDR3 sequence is CASSPTTGGGEQFF.

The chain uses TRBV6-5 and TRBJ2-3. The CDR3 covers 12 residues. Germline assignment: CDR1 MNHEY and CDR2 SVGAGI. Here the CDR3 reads CASSSMTDTQYF.

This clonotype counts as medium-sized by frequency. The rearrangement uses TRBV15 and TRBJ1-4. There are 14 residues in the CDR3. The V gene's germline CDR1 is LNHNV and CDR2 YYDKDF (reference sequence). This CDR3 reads CATSSGATNEKLFF. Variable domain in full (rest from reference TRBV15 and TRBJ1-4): DAMVIQNPRYQVTQFGKPVTLSCSQTLNHNVMYWYQQKSSQAPKLLFHYYDKDFNNEADTPDNFQSRRPNTSFCFLDIRSPGLGDTAMYLCATSSGATNEKLFFGSGTQLSVL.

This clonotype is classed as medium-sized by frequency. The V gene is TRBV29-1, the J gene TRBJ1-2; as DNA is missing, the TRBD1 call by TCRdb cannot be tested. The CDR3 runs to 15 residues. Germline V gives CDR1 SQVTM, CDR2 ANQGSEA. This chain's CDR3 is CSVSSGTGFNYGYTF.

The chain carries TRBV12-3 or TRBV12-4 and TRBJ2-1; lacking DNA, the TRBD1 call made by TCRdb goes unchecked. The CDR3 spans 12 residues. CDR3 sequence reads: CATLWGSNEQFF.

The CDR3 here is CASTEGGTGNQPQHF. J is TRBJ1-5 and V is TRBV19; without DNA, the TCRdb call of TRBD1 cannot be checked. The CDR3 has 15 residues. CDR1 and CDR2 from the germline V gene are LNHDA and SQIVND (reference sequence).

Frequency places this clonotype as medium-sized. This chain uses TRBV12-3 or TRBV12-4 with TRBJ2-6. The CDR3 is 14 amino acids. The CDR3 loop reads CASSSNTGANVLTF.

The CDR3: CASSPVDSQETQYF. This sequence joins TRBV18 and TRBJ2-5. CDR1 and CDR2 from the germline V gene are KGHSH and LQKENI. The CDR3 is 14 residues long.

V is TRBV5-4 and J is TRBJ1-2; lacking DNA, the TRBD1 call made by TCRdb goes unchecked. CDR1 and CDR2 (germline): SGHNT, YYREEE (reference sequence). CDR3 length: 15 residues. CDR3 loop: CASSLAGTEFYGYTF.

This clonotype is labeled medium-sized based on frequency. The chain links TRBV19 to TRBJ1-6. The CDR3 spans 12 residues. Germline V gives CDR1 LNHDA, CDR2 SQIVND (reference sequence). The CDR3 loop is CASSKTLSPLHF.

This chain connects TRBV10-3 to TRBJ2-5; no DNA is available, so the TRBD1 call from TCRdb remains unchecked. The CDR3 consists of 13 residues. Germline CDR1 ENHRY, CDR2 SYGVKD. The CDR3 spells CAISAPGAETQYF.

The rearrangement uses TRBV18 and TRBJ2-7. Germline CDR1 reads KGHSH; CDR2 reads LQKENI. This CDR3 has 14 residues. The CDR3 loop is CASSPPILSYEQYF. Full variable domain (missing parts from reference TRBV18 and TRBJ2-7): NAGVMQNPRHLVRRRGQEARLRCSPMKGHSHVYWYRQLPEEGLKFMVYLQKENIIDESGMPKERFSAEFPKEGPSILRIQQVVRGDSAAYFCASSPPILSYEQYFGPGTRLTVT.

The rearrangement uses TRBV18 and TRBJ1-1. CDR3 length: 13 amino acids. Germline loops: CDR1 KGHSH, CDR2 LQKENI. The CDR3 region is CASSRQENTEAFF.

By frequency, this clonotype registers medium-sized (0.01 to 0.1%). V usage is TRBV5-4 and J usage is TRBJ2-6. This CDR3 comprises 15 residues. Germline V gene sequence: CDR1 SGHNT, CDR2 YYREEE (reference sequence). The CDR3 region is CASSLDSSGANVLTF.

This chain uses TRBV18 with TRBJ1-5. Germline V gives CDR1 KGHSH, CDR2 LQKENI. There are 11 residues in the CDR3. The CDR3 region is CASSPVQPQHF.

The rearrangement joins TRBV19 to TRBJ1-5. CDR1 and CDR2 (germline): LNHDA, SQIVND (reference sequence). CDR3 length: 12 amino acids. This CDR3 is CASRLGNQPQHF.

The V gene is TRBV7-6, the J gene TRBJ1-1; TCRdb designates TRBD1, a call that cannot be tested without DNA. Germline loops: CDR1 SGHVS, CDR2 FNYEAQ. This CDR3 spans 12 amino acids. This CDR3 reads CASSSRQGEAFF.

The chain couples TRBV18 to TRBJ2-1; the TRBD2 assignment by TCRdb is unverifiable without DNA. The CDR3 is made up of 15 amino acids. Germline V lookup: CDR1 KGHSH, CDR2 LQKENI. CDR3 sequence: CASSPPSGRSIEQFF.

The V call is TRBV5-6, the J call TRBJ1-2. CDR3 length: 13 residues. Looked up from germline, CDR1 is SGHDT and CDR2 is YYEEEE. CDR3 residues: CASSLAEGGGYTF.

The CDR3 protein is CASSYSVDRATYEQYF. This rearrangement joins TRBV6-5 to TRBJ2-7. Germline V gene lookup returns CDR1 MNHEY and CDR2 SVGAGI. This CDR3 has 16 amino acids.

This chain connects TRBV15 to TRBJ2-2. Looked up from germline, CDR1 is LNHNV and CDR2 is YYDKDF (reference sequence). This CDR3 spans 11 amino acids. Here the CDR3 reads CATRASGELFF.

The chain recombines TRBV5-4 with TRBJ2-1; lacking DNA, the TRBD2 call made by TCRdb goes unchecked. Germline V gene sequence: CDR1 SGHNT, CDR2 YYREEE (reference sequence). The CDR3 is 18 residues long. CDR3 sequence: CASSPLSMDSVAYNEQFF.

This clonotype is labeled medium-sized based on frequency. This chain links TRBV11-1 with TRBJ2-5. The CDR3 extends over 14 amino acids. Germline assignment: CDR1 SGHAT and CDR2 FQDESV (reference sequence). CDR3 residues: CASSLSRRKETQYF.